The 6 T cell receptor beta chains below come from one sample, sequenced in a study of post-analysis software for immune sequencing data. Whole-study results and caveats: TRBV segments more frequent in patients than in controls numbered several and included TRBV5-6, TRBV5-1 and TRBV20-1.

Prepared libraries of TCR beta cDNA carried unique molecular identifiers. TCRdb itself ran the PCR reads through MiXCR, one entry per CDR3 protein. This repertoire shows about 810,000 distinct CDR3 sequences, roughly 50% found once; its top ten account for approximately 4.4%. Their target antigens are unknown. Sequenced input: blood. All receptors derive from a girl aged 5-17 years with multiple sclerosis.

The chain combines TRBV6-2 or TRBV6-3 with TRBJ2-1; no clear D. The CDR3 spans 15 residues. Germline loops: CDR1 MNHEY, CDR2 SVGEGT. Trimming pared 2 bases from V and 3 bases from J, leaving 11 bases between. As DNA, the CDR3 is TGTGCCAGCAGTTACGGAAGACCTAGCTACAATGAGCAGTTCTTC. Encoded protein: CASSYGRPSYNEQFF.

The rearrangement links TRBV10-2 to TRBJ1-2; TRBD1 matches at 7 bases. V was clipped by 3 bases and J by 4 bases; unmatched bases: 2. This CDR3 is 13 amino acids long. In germline, CDR1 is WSHSY, CDR2 SAAADI. CDR3 residues: CASSDDRVYGYTF. CDR3 in DNA: TGCGCCAGCAGTGACGACAGGGTCTATGGCTACACCTTC.

The chain employs TRBV7-6 and TRBJ2-7, with D possibly TRBD1 on 6 matching bases. The germline CDR1 and CDR2 sequences are SGHVS and FNYEAQ. V lost 4 bases, J lost 0 bases, and 10 bases lay in between. The CDR3 length is 14 residues. This CDR3 reads CASSSGHSSYEQYF. The CDR3 DNA sequence: TGTGCCAGCAGCTCGGGACATTCCTCCTACGAGCAGTACTTC.

This clonotype was seen a few times. This rearrangement joins TRBV7-3 to TRBJ2-4; D is ambiguous. The DNA end favors TRBJ2-7, so the J call may be wrong. Germline V CDR1 and CDR2: SGHTA, FQGTGA. This CDR3 contains 13 residues. CDR3 in amino acids: CASSLEMGYEQYF. The CDR3 bases are TGTGCCAGCAGCTTAGAGATGGGTTACGAGCAGTACTTC.

V is TRBV15 and J is TRBJ2-1; D is tentatively TRBD1 or TRBD2 (5 bases each). Germline loops: CDR1 LNHNV, CDR2 YYDKDF (reference sequence). The CDR3 has 13 amino acids. Trimming took 5 bases from V and 7 from J, leaving 12 bases between them. Here the CDR3 reads CATSGTPWNEQFF. In nucleotides, the CDR3 is TGTGCCACCAGCGGGACCCCTTGGAATGAGCAGTTCTTC.

This clonotype occurred a few times. The V and J genes are TRBV2 and TRBJ2-5; 7 positions agree with TRBD1. From germline, CDR1 is SNHLY and CDR2 FYNNEI. The CDR3 consists of 14 residues. V was pared by 6 bases and J by 2 bases, with 6 bases of the junction left unmatched. The DNA for the CDR3 is TGTGCCAGCAGGTTAAGACAGGGTCAAGAGACCCAGTACTTC. Amino acids: CASRLRQGQETQYF.